This TCR beta chain was captured in a study of human CD8 memory T cell subsets. Libraries for TCR beta were constructed using UMI-labeled 5' RACE. TCRdb re-called the 5' RACE reads; every CDR3 protein appears as one record, without DNA. The sample holds fewer than 20,000 distinct CDR3 sequences. The CDR3 length is 15 residues. Germline-derived CDR1 and CDR2 are DFQATT and SNEGSKA (reference sequence). The authors obtained RNA from duplicate vials, each holding roughly 150,000 sorted CD8+ T cells, for every subset. Sequences were obtained from CD8+ T cells from PBMCs. This receptor was identified in a human donor in good health. V and J are TRBV20-1 and TRBJ2-1; no DNA is available, so the TRBD1 call from TCRdb remains unchecked. CDR3 protein: CSARDPQGTYNEQFF.